The 8 T cell receptor beta chains below all came from one sample that was sequenced in a study of blood T cell repertoires in COVID-19. Repertoires were generated with immunoSEQ multiplex PCR, while TCRdb's copy carries only in-frame clones and drops some. The repertoire includes some 340,000 clones, over 75% of them detected once, and 5.3% sits in the top ten. The specimen sequenced was PBMCs or T cells enriched from blood (not recorded which). The receptors shown here come from a woman under 40 who had recovered from COVID-19.

The CDR3 DNA reads TGTGCCAGCAGTGCAGTTGGTAGGGGAGGAGCGGGCAATCAGCCCCAGCATTTT. The encoded protein is CASSAVGRGGAGNQPQHF. The chain employs TRBV6-1 and TRBJ1-5; a weak D match, TRBD1 (5 bases). Trimming pared 4 bases from V and 2 bases from J, leaving 21 bases between. The CDR3 loop spans 18 amino acids. CDR1 is MNHNS and CDR2 is SASEGT in the germline V gene.

This chain joins TRBV12-3 or TRBV12-4 and TRBJ1-5; no firm D call. V lost 6 bases, J lost 5 bases, and 11 bases lay in between. The CDR3 totals 13 residues. The CDR3 here is CASSGDEDQPQHF. In nucleotides, the CDR3 is TGTGCCAGCAGCGGTGACGAGGATCAGCCCCAGCATTTT.

A few counts support this clone. The chain uses TRBV4-1 and TRBJ1-3; D not certain. This CDR3 comprises 13 residues. Germline V CDR1 and CDR2: MGHRA, YSYEKL. Deletions cut 4 bases from V and 7 bases from J, with 11 bases between. The CDR3 region is CASSLLGSNTIYF. The CDR3 DNA sequence: TGCGCCAGCAGCCTTCTCGGTTCGAACACCATATATTTT.

V usage is TRBV3-1 (or the pseudogene TRBV3-2) and J usage is TRBJ2-2; 7 nucleotides line up with TRBD2. Germline V gives CDR1 LGHDT, CDR2 YNNKEL (reference sequence). CDR3 size: 14 residues. V was clipped by 3 bases and J by 6 bases; unmatched bases: 4. CDR3 nucleotides: TGTGCCAGCAGCCACGGCCGGGGGGCCGGGGAGCTGTTTTTT. Translating it yields CASSHGRGAGELFF.

The rearrangement joins TRBV5-5 to TRBJ1-2, with D perhaps TRBD1 (6 bases). Between the trimmed V and J ends, which lost 4 bases and 4 bases, there was a span of 14 bases. The CDR3 sequence is 14 residues long. Germline-derived CDR1 and CDR2 are SGHKS and YYEKEE (reference sequence). In nucleotides, the CDR3 is TGTGCCAGCAGCGACTCTCTAGGGGGCTATGGCTACACCTTC. Its translation: CASSDSLGGYGYTF.

CDR3 sequence: CASSPDRGPYEQYF. The CDR3 DNA follows: TGTGCCAGCAGTCCTGACAGGGGGCCCTACGAGCAGTACTTC. V gene TRBV6-5 combines with J gene TRBJ2-7; 10 nucleotides align to TRBD1. CDR1 is MNHEY and CDR2 is SVGAGI in the germline V gene. V was pared by 5 bases and J by 2 bases, with 3 bases of the junction left unmatched. This CDR3 region has 14 residues.

This sequence joins TRBV9 and TRBJ2-6; D ambiguous. V shed 1 base and J shed 0 bases, with 5 bases lying between them. The CDR3 runs to 15 residues. Germline assignment: CDR1 SGDLS and CDR2 YYNGEE. The CDR3 loop reads CASSVYGSGANVLTF. The CDR3 DNA follows: TGTGCCAGCAGCGTATACGGCTCTGGGGCCAACGTCCTGACTTTC.

The chain links TRBV18 to TRBJ1-2; weak D call: TRBD1 (5 bases). Germline loops: CDR1 KGHSH, CDR2 LQKENI. V was trimmed by 3 bases and J by 2 bases, leaving 10 bases between them. The CDR3 loop spans 14 amino acids. For the CDR3, the DNA is TGTGCCAGCTCACCCCAGGGAGGGAACTATGGCTACACCTTC. The encoded protein is CASSPQGGNYGYTF.